This TCR beta chain was captured in a study of shared clonotypes between healthy human individuals. Whole-study results and caveats: Clonotype sharing among donors likely depends on sequencing depth.

Concerning this clone: Its cognate antigen is unknown.

Study processing details: From ImmunoSEQ came sequences covering only the junction and carrying no quality scores, so filtering differed. The method was immunoSEQ multiplex PCR; TCRdb's version includes in-frame clones alone and lacks a portion of them. V and J calls plus clone size are reproduced from that table; the DNA served to infer D and trimming. Of 500,000 to 650,000 clones in the sample, around three quarters were seen once. CDR1 and CDR2 from the germline V gene are LNHDA and SQIVND (reference sequence). This CDR3 has 15 amino acids. V lost 4 bases to trimming and J lost 8 bases; unmatched junction nucleotides: 10.

The source material was PBMCs. This TCR was sampled from a middle-aged woman in good health. Some clones in this sample may be carry-over from other donors' samples. This rearrangement joins TRBV19 to TRBJ2-1; 8 positions match TRBD1. This CDR3 reads CASSNEQGDYHEQFF. The CDR3 DNA reads TGTGCCAGTAGTAATGAACAGGGGGATTACCATGAGCAGTTCTTC. Looking up the rest from reference TRBV19 and TRBJ2-1 gives the full variable domain: DGGITQSPKYLFRKEGQNVTLSCEQNLNHDAMYWYRQDPGQGLRLIYYSQIVNDFQKGDIAEGYSVSREKKESFPLTVTSAQKNPTAFYLCASSNEQGDYHEQFFGPGTRLTVL.